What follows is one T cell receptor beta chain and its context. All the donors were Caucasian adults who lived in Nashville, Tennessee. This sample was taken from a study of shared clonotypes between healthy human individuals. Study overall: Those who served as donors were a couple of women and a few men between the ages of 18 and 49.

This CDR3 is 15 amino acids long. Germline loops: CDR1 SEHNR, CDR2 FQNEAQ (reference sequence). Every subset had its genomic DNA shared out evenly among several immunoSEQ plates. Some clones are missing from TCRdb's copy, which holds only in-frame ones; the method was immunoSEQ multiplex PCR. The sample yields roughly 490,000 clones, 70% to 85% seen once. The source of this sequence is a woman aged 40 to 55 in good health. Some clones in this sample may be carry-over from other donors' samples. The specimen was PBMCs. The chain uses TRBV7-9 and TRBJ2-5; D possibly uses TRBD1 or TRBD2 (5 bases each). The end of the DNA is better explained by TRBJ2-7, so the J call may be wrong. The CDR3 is CASSTKTVEGYEQYF. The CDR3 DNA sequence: TGTGCCAGCAGCACCAAGACAGTCGAGGGCTACGAGCAGTACTTC.